Sequencing of this TCR beta chain was carried out in a study of identical twins. General study results and limits: Memory repertoires lacked the insertion deficit that abundant cord blood beta clonotypes showed. Among monozygotic twins, out-of-frame TCR alpha sharing exceeded what models predicted. Excess low generation probability was seen in twin-shared out-of-frame alpha sequences. The degree of excess twin sharing was weaker in beta out-of-frame sequences.

This clonotype was seen only a few times. Its matching antigen is unknown. Via MiXCR, TCRdb re-called the 5' RACE reads, giving one row per CDR3 protein. The sample yields under 250,000 distinct CDR3 sequences, roughly 13% seen once. The V end was cut by 6 bases, the J end by 6 bases, with 15 bases between. This CDR3 has 13 amino acids. These sequences were also reported in another study, on yellow fever vaccine responses in identical twins.

Sequenced: memory (CD45RO+) T cells sorted from blood. The clonotype was recovered from a woman aged 18-30 years in good health. The chain carries TRBV12-3 or TRBV12-4 and TRBJ2-7; D unclear. This CDR3 is CASRFLSSGEQYF. The CDR3 nucleotides read TGTGCCAGCAGATTTCTGAGTTCGGGCGAGCAGTACTTC.